The rows below give T cell receptor beta chains drawn from one sample of a study of early stage breast cancer tumors. Using immunoSEQ multiplex PCR, the repertoire was profiled, and TCRdb retains in-frame clones only, with some absent. The sample lists around 48,000 clones; over 80% were seen once. Sample: blood. Receptor source: a person between 65 and 79 years old with breast cancer. Each CDR3 is given with its conserved first and last residue. The D gene is left open where the match is weak. For some rows the clone size is stated as once, few or many, or as a class when expanded; others skip it.

J	size	D	V	DNA	CDR3
TRBJ1-2	NA	NA	TRBV15	TGTGCCACCAGCAACCCGGAACAGGGCGTCTATGGCTACACCTTC	CATSNPEQGVYGYTF
TRBJ2-3	once	NA	TRBV18	TGTGCCAGCTTACGAGGGTCAGATACGCAGTATTTT	CASLRGSDTQYF
TRBJ1-2	NA	TRBD1	TRBV11-2	TGTGCCAGCAGCTCCTATGACCCGGGACAGGGGGAGGGCTATGGCTACACCTTC	CASSSYDPGQGEGYGYTF
TRBJ1-3	NA	NA	TRBV4-2	TGTGCCAGCAGCCAAGATGGGGCTACTGGAAACACCATATATTTT	CASSQDGATGNTIYF
TRBJ1-5	NA	NA	TRBV5-1	TGCGCCAGCAGCATGAGCATCCAGCCCCAGCATTTT	CASSMSIQPQHF
TRBJ1-2	NA	NA	TRBV25-1	TGTGCCAGCAGCGAACCAGGGACTAACTATGGCTACACCTTC	CASSEPGTNYGYTF
TRBJ2-3	NA	NA	TRBV7-9	TGTGCCAGCAGCTTAGGGAGGGTTACAGGAGACACAGATACGCAGTATTTT	CASSLGRVTGDTDTQYF
TRBJ2-1	NA	TRBD2	TRBV14	TGTGCCAGCAGCCAAAGCGGGGGGCCGTACAATGAGCAGTTCTTC	CASSQSGGPYNEQFF
TRBJ2-3	NA	NA	TRBV7-9	TGTGCCAGCAGCTTTTTCGGGGGAGCAGATACGCAGTATTTT	CASSFFGGADTQYF
TRBJ2-6	NA	NA	TRBV5-6	TGTGCCAGCAGCTTGGGGGGGCCCGACGTCCTGACTTTC	CASSLGGPDVLTF
TRBJ2-5	NA	TRBD2	TRBV5-6	TGTGCCAGCAGCTTGGGGGCTAGCGGGAGTTTAATCGAGACCCAGTACTTC	CASSLGASGSLIETQYF
TRBJ1-2	NA	NA	TRBV19	TGTGCCAGTAGTATAGGACAGCTCTTCAACTATGGCTACACCTTC	CASSIGQLFNYGYTF
TRBJ2-1	once	TRBD2	TRBV5-1	TGCGCCAGTCGTACAGGGACTAGCGGGACCTACAATGAGCAGTTCTTC	CASRTGTSGTYNEQFF
TRBJ2-5	NA	TRBD1	TRBV30	TGTGCCTGGAGTCGGTCTCCGGGACAGTTACAAGAGACCCAGTACTTC	CAWSRSPGQLQETQYF
TRBJ2-1	NA	TRBD2	TRBV7-9	TGTGCCAGCAGCTCCCACATGACTAGCGGGGGAACCTACAATGAGCAGTTCTTC	CASSSHMTSGGTYNEQFF
TRBJ2-2	NA	TRBD1	TRBV10-3	TGTGCCATCAGTCGCAGGGGGCGCGACACCGGGGAGCTGTTTTTT	CAISRRGRDTGELFF
TRBJ2-3	NA	TRBD1	TRBV5-1	TGCGCCAGCAGCTTCACCGGGGACAGCCTGTCTGGCACAGATACGCAGTATTTT	CASSFTGDSLSGTDTQYF